Shown below are 23 T cell receptor beta chains from a single sample sequenced in a study of T-cell reconstitution after alpha-beta-depleted transplantation in children (dated by TCRdb to 2016 to 2018). The library relied on PCR. For sequencing, an Illumina HiSeq 2500 was employed. To normalize quantification of the TCRbeta repertoire, the TCR libraries were built with molecular barcoding that relied on unique molecular identifiers. The raw public data were reprocessed by TCRdb itself: fastp quality trimming at Q25, MiXCR clonotype calling, in-frame beta chains only. Merged by CDR3 protein, the rows form single entries marked with the most common genes and DNA. This sample comprises 550,000 to 600,000 distinct CDR3 sequences, roughly 24% of them detected only once. The ten most abundant clones make up roughly 13% of the sample. What this sample's treatment or condition label stands for: allogeneic hematopoietic cell transplantation with graft depleted of TCRalphabeta T cells and CD19 B cells.

The specimen was PBMCs, mostly from graft donor cells, collected 360 days after TCRalphabeta/CD19-depleted stem cell transplant. The origin of the receptors is a boy in the first two years of life who had a stem cell transplant for acute myeloid leukemia, so the T cells may come from the graft donor.

Notes on this clonotype: Since a much larger clone is just one base distant, this may be a read error. J is TRBJ2-5 and V is TRBV20-1; 12 bases align to TRBD2. Germline CDR1 DFQATT, CDR2 SNEGSKA (reference sequence). The CDR3 runs to 13 residues. Here the CDR3 reads CRASGGARETQYF. The CDR3 DNA reads as TGCAGGGCTAGCGGGGGGGCCAGAGAGACCCAGTACTTC.

This clonotype has more than one count but fewer than ten. The rearrangement joins TRBV7-2 to TRBJ2-3; 7 bases line up with TRBD1. This CDR3 has 15 residues. The germline V gene has CDR1 SGHTA and CDR2 FQGNSA. The J segment lost 4 bases and the V segment lost 2 bases, leaving 6 bases of the junction unmatched. Here the CDR3 reads CASSLPTGFPDTQYF. Written as DNA, the CDR3 is TGTGCCAGCAGCTTACCGACAGGGTTCCCAGATACGCAGTATTTT. The complete variable domain, with remaining parts taken from reference TRBV7-2 and TRBJ2-3, reads GAGVSQSPSNKVTEKGKDVELRCDPISGHTALYWYRQSLGQGLEFLIYFQGNSAPDKSGLPSDRFSAERTGGSVSTLTIQRTQQEDSAVYLCASSLPTGFPDTQYFGPGTRLTVL.

This clonotype has more than one count but fewer than ten. The chain couples TRBV6-1 to TRBJ1-1; possible D gene TRBD1, 5 bases. Looked up from germline, CDR1 is MNHNS and CDR2 is SASEGT. The CDR3 is 15 residues long. V was shortened by 0 bases and J by 7 bases, with 15 bases between the two germline ends. CDR3 in DNA: TGTGCCAGCAGTGAAGCGCTAGGGGAAGGCTATGAAGCTTTCTTT. Its translation is CASSEALGEGYEAFF.

This clonotype was picked up many times. The DNA is left out, because the CDR3 cannot be placed on it with certainty; the CDR3 is given as TCRdb lists it. This sequence joins TRBV12-3 or TRBV12-4 and TRBJ1-2; TRBD1, the table's D call, lacks a check against the DNA. From its first to its last residue, the CDR3 has 12 amino acids. CDR3 in amino acids: CASSHQWGSGTF.

This rearrangement joins TRBV27 to TRBJ1-6; D is perhaps TRBD1 (5 bases). Per the germline V gene, CDR1 is MNHEY and CDR2 is SMNVEV (reference sequence). Trimming pared 5 bases from V and 14 bases from J, leaving 22 bases between. This CDR3 contains 15 residues. The CDR3 here is CASSPRDLPTLTLHF. The CDR3 bases are TGTGCCAGCAGTCCCCGGGACCTGCCTACTCTAACCCTCCACTTT.

The chain employs TRBV18 and TRBJ2-1; D may be TRBD1 (6 bases). Per germline, CDR1 KGHSH and CDR2 LQKENI. The germline V and J ends were trimmed by 0 bases and 5 bases, with 8 bases remaining between them. The CDR3 is 14 amino acids. The CDR3 bases are TGTGCCAGCTCACCACCGTCAGGGGACAATGAGCAGTTCTTC. The encoded protein is CASSPPSGDNEQFF.

This clonotype was seen only a few times. The chain is built from TRBV29-1 and TRBJ2-3; D is ambiguous. With 7 bases removed from V and 1 base from J, the gap between germline ends came to 12 bases. Germline CDR1 SQVTM, CDR2 ANQGSEA. The CDR3 contains 13 residues. The CDR3, as DNA: TGCAGCGGCCGACTCCGGGGCACAGATACGCAGTATTTT. Its translation is CSGRLRGTDTQYF.

In this sample, this clonotype turned up a few times. The genes are TRBV29-1 and TRBJ2-1; no firm D call. The CDR3 totals 14 residues. The V gene's germline CDR1 is SQVTM and CDR2 ANQGSEA. Trimming left V 1 base short and J 5 bases short, with 12 bases between. DNA for the CDR3: TGCAGCGTTGAAGGTGACTCCTCACACAATGAGCAGTTCTTC. Amino acids: CSVEGDSSHNEQFF.

In this sample, this clonotype turned up a few times. CDR3 sequence reads: CASAQDRGPYTEAFF. CDR3 in DNA: TGTGCTAGTGCCCAAGACAGGGGGCCGTACACTGAAGCTTTCTTT. The J gene is TRBJ1-1, the V gene TRBV12-5; 10 bases are shared with TRBD1. The CDR3 is made up of 15 amino acids. Germline CDR1 is LGHNT and CDR2 is FRNRAP. Trimming took 7 bases from V and 3 from J; bases not matched to a gene: 8.

This clonotype was picked up many times. The rearrangement links TRBV29-1 to TRBJ2-7, with TRBD1 matching over 9 bases. This CDR3 has 14 amino acids. Trimming took 3 bases from V and 3 from J; bases not matched to a gene: 6. The germline gives CDR1 SQVTM, CDR2 ANQGSEA. Here the CDR3 DNA reads TGCAGCGTTGATGTGGAGGACAGGGGCTACGAGCAGTACTTC. Translated: CSVDVEDRGYEQYF.

In its sample, this clonotype was seen a few times. The CDR3 DNA reads TGCGCCAGCAGCTCCCCCACTAGCGGGGGGCCCACCGGGGAGCTGTTTTTT. This codes for CASSSPTSGGPTGELFF. The chain links TRBV5-1 to TRBJ2-2, with 12 bases that match TRBD2. The CDR3 is 17 amino acids. Looked up from germline, CDR1 is SGHRS and CDR2 is YFSETQ. V was pared by 3 bases and J by 4 bases, with 7 bases of the junction left unmatched.

The CDR3: CASSLRWVGSVYEQYF. The CDR3 DNA follows: TGTGCCAGCAGCTTACGGTGGGTCGGCAGTGTCTACGAGCAGTACTTC. The chain is built from TRBV7-2 and TRBJ2-7, with unresolved D. Trimming removed 2 bases at V and 3 bases at J, with 17 bases between. The CDR3 has 16 amino acids. Germline CDR1 SGHTA, CDR2 FQGNSA. Together with reference TRBV7-2 and TRBJ2-7, the CDR3 gives the full variable domain: GAGVSQSPSNKVTEKGKDVELRCDPISGHTALYWYRQSLGQGLEFLIYFQGNSAPDKSGLPSDRFSAERTGGSVSTLTIQRTQQEDSAVYLCASSLRWVGSVYEQYFGPGTRLTVT.

This clonotype appeared many times. The chain recombines TRBV5-4 with TRBJ2-5; 7 positions agree with TRBD1. The CDR3 contains 14 residues. Germline CDR1 SGHNT, CDR2 YYREEE (reference sequence). V dropped 5 bases and J dropped 2; count of bases not matched to a gene: 6. The CDR3 DNA reads TGTGCCAGCAGTCAGGGACAGATACAAGAGACCCAGTACTTC. Protein product: CASSQGQIQETQYF.

This chain links TRBV28 with TRBJ1-4; D perhaps matches TRBD1 (5 bases). Germline loops: CDR1 MDHEN, CDR2 SYDVKM. V was cut by 5 bases and J by 10 bases, with 17 bases left in between. This CDR3 is built from 14 residues. CDR3 DNA: TGTGCCAGCAGTCTGATGGGGCCCCAATTAAAACTGTTTTTT. Translating gives CASSLMGPQLKLFF.

J is TRBJ2-7 and V is TRBV28; maybe TRBD1 (6 bases). Trimming took off 1 base at V and 3 bases at J, with 13 bases between the two ends. The germline gives CDR1 MDHEN, CDR2 SYDVKM. This CDR3 region has 15 residues. Here the CDR3 reads CASSLSAGDLYEQYV. The CDR3 nucleotides are TGTGCCAGCAGTTTATCGGCAGGGGATCTCTACGAGCAGTACGTC.

This clonotype has more than one count but fewer than ten. The chain joins TRBV7-2 to TRBJ2-7, with D perhaps given as TRBD1 or TRBD2 (5 bases each). The CDR3 is made up of 15 amino acids. Trimming shortened V by 1 base and J by 4 bases, and 14 bases separated the two germline ends. Looked up from germline, CDR1 is SGHTA and CDR2 is FQGNSA. The CDR3 here is CASSLVPGRGYEQYF. The CDR3 region has the DNA TGTGCCAGCAGCTTAGTGCCGGGACGGGGTTACGAGCAGTACTTC.

This clonotype was detected many times. The chain links TRBV4-3 to TRBJ2-1; perhaps TRBD2 as D (6 bases). V dropped 4 bases and J dropped 8 bases, with 12 bases sitting between them. This CDR3 comprises 13 residues. Germline V CDR1 and CDR2: LGHNA, YSLEER. CDR3 loop: CASSPERDYEQFF. DNA of the CDR3: TGCGCCAGCAGCCCAGAGAGGGACTATGAGCAGTTCTTC.

This clonotype was recorded many times. The genes are TRBV24-1 and TRBJ2-3, with 12 bases fitting TRBD2. Germline-derived CDR1 and CDR2 are KGHDR and SFDVKD. This CDR3 comprises 20 residues. V was clipped by 3 bases and J by 3 bases; unmatched bases: 15. The DNA for the CDR3 is TGTGCCACCAGTGATCCCAGACTAGCGGGGGAAGCCCTCGGGACAGATACGCAGTATTTT. Its translation is CATSDPRLAGEALGTDTQYF.

The chain uses TRBV7-2 and TRBJ1-1, with 10 nucleotides matching TRBD1. V lost 5 bases and J lost 4; bases outside the gene matches: 4. Germline V CDR1 and CDR2: SGHTA, FQGNSA. CDR3 length: 14 amino acids. CDR3 protein: CASSRQGAITEAFF. In DNA form, the CDR3 reads TGTGCCAGCAGCCGACAGGGGGCGATCACTGAAGCTTTCTTT.

Only a few counts were recorded for this clonotype. The rearrangement uses TRBV9 and TRBJ2-6; D not certain. Germline CDR1 SGDLS, CDR2 YYNGEE. The V end lost 4 bases, the J end lost 0 bases, and 8 bases lay between the germline ends. This CDR3 spans 15 amino acids. CDR3 nucleotides: TGTGCCAGCAGCCTCTCACACTCTGGGGCCAACGTCCTGACTTTC. Its protein is CASSLSHSGANVLTF. Supplemented by reference TRBV9 and TRBJ2-6, the full variable domain reads DSGVTQTPKHLITATGQRVTLRCSPRSGDLSVYWYQQSLDQGLQFLIQYYNGEERAKGNILERFSAQQFPDLHSELNLSSLELGDSALYFCASSLSHSGANVLTFGAGSRLTVL.

The table lists this clonotype with a few counts. V and J are TRBV20-1 and TRBJ2-4; tentatively, D is TRBD1 (6 bases). Germline V gene lookup returns CDR1 DFQATT and CDR2 SNEGSKA (reference sequence). The CDR3 is made up of 15 amino acids. V was trimmed by 0 bases and J by 6 bases, leaving 15 bases between them. This CDR3 reads CSARDPRTVGNIQYF. The CDR3 DNA follows: TGCAGTGCTAGAGATCCCAGGACAGTTGGAAACATTCAGTACTTC.

This clonotype was recorded a few times. This chain uses TRBV20-1 with TRBJ1-1; D not certain. V dropped 2 bases and J dropped 0 bases, with 7 bases sitting between them. CDR1 is DFQATT and CDR2 is SNEGSKA in the germline V gene (reference sequence). The CDR3 has 13 amino acids. CDR3 sequence: CSARITLNTEAFF. The CDR3 nucleotides are TGCAGTGCTAGAATTACACTGAACACTGAAGCTTTCTTT.

V is TRBV3-1 and J is TRBJ2-7, with D unresolved. Deletions cut 1 base from V and 4 bases from J, with 11 bases between. The CDR3 extends over 14 amino acids. The germline gives CDR1 LGHDT, CDR2 YNNKEL (reference sequence). CDR3 sequence reads: CASSQVRQTYEQYF. The DNA of the CDR3 is TGTGCCAGCAGCCAAGTGAGGCAGACGTACGAGCAGTACTTC.